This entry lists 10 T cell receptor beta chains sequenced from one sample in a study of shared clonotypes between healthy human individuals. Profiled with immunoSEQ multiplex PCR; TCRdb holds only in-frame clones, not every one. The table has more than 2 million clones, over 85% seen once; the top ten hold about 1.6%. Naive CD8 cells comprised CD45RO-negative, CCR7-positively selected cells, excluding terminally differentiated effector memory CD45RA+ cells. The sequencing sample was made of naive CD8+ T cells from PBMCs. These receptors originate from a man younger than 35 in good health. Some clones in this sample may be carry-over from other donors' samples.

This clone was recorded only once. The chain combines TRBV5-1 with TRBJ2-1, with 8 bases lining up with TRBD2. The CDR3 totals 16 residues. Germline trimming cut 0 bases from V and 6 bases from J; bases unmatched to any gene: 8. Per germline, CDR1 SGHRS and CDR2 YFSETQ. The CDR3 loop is CASSLAGASGFNEQFF. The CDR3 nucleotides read TGCGCCAGCAGCTTGGCCGGCGCTAGCGGGTTCAATGAGCAGTTCTTC.

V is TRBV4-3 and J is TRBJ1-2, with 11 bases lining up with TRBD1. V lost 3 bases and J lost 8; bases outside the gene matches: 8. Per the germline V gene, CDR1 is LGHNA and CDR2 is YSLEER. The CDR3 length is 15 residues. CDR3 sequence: CASSHEDRGPAGYTF. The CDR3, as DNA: TGCGCCAGCAGCCATGAGGACAGGGGGCCAGCCGGCTACACCTTC.

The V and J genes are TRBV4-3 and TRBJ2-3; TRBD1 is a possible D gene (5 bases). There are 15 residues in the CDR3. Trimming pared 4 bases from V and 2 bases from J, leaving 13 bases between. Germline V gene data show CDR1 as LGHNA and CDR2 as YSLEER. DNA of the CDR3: TGCGCCAGCAGCCGACTCCTGACAGACACAGATACGCAGTATTTT. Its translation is CASSRLLTDTDTQYF.

CDR3 in amino acids: CASSQDRGGPYQETQYF. CDR3 nucleotide sequence: TGTGCCAGCAGCCAAGATCGCGGGGGCCCGTACCAAGAGACCCAGTACTTC. This rearrangement joins TRBV14 to TRBJ2-5, with D perhaps matching TRBD2 (7 bases). The V gene's germline CDR1 is SGHDN and CDR2 FVKESK. Trimming left V 0 bases short and J 0 bases short, with 14 bases between. This CDR3 is 17 amino acids long.

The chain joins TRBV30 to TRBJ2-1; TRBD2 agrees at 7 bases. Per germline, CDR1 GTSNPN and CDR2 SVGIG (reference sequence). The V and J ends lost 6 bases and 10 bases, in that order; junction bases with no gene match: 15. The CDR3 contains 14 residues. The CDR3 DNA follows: TGTGCCTGCTACATCGTTCACGCGGGGGACGAGCAGTTCTTC. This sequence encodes CACYIVHAGDEQFF.

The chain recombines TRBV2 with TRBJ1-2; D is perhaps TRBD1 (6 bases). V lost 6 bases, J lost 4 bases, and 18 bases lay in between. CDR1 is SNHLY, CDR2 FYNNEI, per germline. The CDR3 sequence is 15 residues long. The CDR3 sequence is CASSSGAGLAYGYTF. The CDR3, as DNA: TGTGCCAGCAGCTCAGGGGCGGGCTTGGCCTATGGCTACACCTTC.

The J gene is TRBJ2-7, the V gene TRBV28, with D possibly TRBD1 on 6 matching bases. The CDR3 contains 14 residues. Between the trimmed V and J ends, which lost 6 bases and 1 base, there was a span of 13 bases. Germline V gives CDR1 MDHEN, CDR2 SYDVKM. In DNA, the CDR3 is TGTGCCAGCAGGGCCAACAGGGATTCCTACGAGCAGTACTTC. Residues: CASRANRDSYEQYF.

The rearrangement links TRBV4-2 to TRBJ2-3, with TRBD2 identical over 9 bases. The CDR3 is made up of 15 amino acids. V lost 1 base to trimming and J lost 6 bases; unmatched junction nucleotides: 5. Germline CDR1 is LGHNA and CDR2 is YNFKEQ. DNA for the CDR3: TGTGCCAGCAGCCAAGCTAGCGGGAATTGGGATACGCAGTATTTT. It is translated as CASSQASGNWDTQYF.

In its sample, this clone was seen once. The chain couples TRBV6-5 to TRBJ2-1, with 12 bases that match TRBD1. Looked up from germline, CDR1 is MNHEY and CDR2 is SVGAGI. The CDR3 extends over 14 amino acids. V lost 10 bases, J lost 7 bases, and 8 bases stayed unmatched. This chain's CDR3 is CAISGQGAPNEQFF. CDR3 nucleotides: TGTGCCATTTCGGGACAGGGGGCGCCAAATGAGCAGTTCTTC.

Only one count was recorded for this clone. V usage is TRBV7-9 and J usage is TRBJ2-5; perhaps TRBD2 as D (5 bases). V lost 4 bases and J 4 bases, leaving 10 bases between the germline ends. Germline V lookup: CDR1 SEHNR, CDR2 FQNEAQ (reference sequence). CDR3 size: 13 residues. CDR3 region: CASSSLRGETQYF. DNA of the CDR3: TGTGCCAGCAGCTCTCTCCGGGGAGAGACCCAGTACTTC.